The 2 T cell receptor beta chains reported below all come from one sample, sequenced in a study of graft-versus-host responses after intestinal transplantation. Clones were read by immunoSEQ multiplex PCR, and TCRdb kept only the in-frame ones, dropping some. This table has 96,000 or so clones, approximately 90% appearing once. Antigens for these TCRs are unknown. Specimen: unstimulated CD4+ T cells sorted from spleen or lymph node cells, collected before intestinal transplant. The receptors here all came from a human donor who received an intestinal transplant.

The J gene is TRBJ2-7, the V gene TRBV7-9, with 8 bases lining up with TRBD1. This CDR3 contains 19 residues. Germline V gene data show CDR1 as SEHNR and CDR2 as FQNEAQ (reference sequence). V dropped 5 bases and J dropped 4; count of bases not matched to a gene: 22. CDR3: CASSPTGVGDLLRPYEQYF. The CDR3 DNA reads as TGTGCCAGCAGCCCGACAGGGGTAGGGGACCTGTTACGGCCTTACGAGCAGTACTTC.

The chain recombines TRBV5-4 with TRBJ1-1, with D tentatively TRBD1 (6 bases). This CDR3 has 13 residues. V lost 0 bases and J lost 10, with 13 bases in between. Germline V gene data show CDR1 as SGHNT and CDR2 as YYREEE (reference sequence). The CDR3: CASSLVGGAGAFF. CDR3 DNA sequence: TGTGCCAGCAGCTTGGTGGGGGGGGCTGGAGCTTTCTTT.